The 21 T cell receptor beta chains reported below all come from one sample, sequenced in a study of blood T cell repertoires in COVID-19. Data came from immunoSEQ multiplex PCR; TCRdb stores just in-frame clones and leaves some out. The data contain 200,000 to 250,000 clones, about 80% of them singletons. The sample was peripheral blood. The receptor source for this set is a woman aged 30 to 39 who had recovered from COVID-19.

This chain's CDR3 is CASQASNSNSPLHF. The CDR3 DNA reads TGTGCCAGCCAGGCTTCCAACTCTAATTCACCCCTCCACTTT. This chain links TRBV18 with TRBJ1-6; the D is unclear. This CDR3 region has 14 residues. Between the trimmed V and J ends, which lost 8 bases and 6 bases, there was a span of 14 bases. The germline V gene has CDR1 KGHSH and CDR2 LQKENI.

CDR3 in amino acids: CASRKLGEGTDQDTQYF. CDR3 nucleotides: TGTGCCAGCAGGAAACTTGGAGAGGGGACAGACCAAGATACGCAGTATTTT. The chain combines TRBV27 with TRBJ2-3; 7 bases map to TRBD1. V lost 6 bases, J lost 5 bases, and 17 bases stayed unmatched. The CDR3 covers 17 residues. CDR1 and CDR2 (germline): MNHEY, SMNVEV (reference sequence).

The rearrangement links TRBV19 to TRBJ1-1; the match to TRBD1 covers 8 bases. Looked up from germline, CDR1 is LNHDA and CDR2 is SQIVND (reference sequence). The CDR3 totals 12 residues. J was trimmed by 5 bases and V by 6 bases; bases with no gene match: 2. CDR3 in DNA: TGTGCCAGTAGGAGGACAGGGACTGAAGCTTTCTTT. Amino acid sequence: CASRRTGTEAFF.

The chain couples TRBV27 to TRBJ1-6; D is possibly TRBD1 (5 bases). Per the germline V gene, CDR1 is MNHEY and CDR2 is SMNVEV (reference sequence). The V end lost 1 base, the J end lost 13 bases, and 14 bases lay between the germline ends. The CDR3 sequence is 14 residues long. The CDR3 DNA reads as TGTGCCAGCAGTTTATTTCCAGGACATGATCCCCTCCACTTT. Its protein is CASSLFPGHDPLHF.

The chain has TRBV6-5 and TRBJ1-2; 8 positions match TRBD1. The CDR3 loop spans 14 amino acids. Losses at the gene ends were 4 bases for V and 7 bases for J; bases not matched to a gene: 8. The germline gives CDR1 MNHEY, CDR2 SVGAGI. DNA of the CDR3: TGTGCCAGCAGTTGGGCAGGGGGCCTAGGTGGCTACACCTTC. As protein: CASSWAGGLGGYTF.

This clone was found a few times. This chain connects TRBV5-6 to TRBJ1-4; TRBD1 matches at 7 bases. Germline loops: CDR1 SGHDT, CDR2 YYEEEE. V shed 4 bases and J 3 bases; nucleotides not matched to a gene: 6. The CDR3 runs 15 residues. This CDR3 is CASSGVGTANEKLFF. The DNA of the CDR3 is TGTGCCAGCAGCGGGGTCGGGACAGCTAATGAAAAACTGTTTTTT.

The rearrangement links TRBV24-1 to TRBJ2-5, with a tentative D call TRBD1 (6 bases). With 2 bases removed from V and 2 bases from J, the gap between germline ends came to 11 bases. This CDR3 has 15 residues. Germline CDR1 is KGHDR and CDR2 is SFDVKD. In nucleotides, the CDR3 is TGTGCCACCAGTGATTCAGACAGGTTACAAGAGACCCAGTACTTC. Protein sequence: CATSDSDRLQETQYF.

V is TRBV4-1 and J is TRBJ2-2; possibly TRBD1 for D (6 bases). Germline loops: CDR1 MGHRA, CDR2 YSYEKL. Trimming took 4 bases from V and 6 from J, leaving 15 bases between them. The CDR3 has 15 residues. DNA for the CDR3: TGCGCCAGCAGCCTCTTTTTCAGGGGCCCCGGGGAGCTGTTTTTT. Amino acids: CASSLFFRGPGELFF.

DNA of the CDR3: TGTGCCAGCAGCTTAGGTCCTAGGTCAAATGAGCAGTTCTTC. Protein: CASSLGPRSNEQFF. The chain carries TRBV11-2 and TRBJ2-1; D uncertain. Germline V gives CDR1 SGHAT, CDR2 FQNNGV. The CDR3 spans 14 residues. V was pared by 1 base and J by 7 bases, with 11 bases between.

The J gene is TRBJ2-5, the V gene TRBV27; 9 bases fit TRBD2. Looked up from germline, CDR1 is MNHEY and CDR2 is SMNVEV (reference sequence). J gave up 2 bases and V 6 bases, and 7 bases lay outside the gene matches. CDR3 size: 15 residues. The CDR3 bases are TGTGCCAGCAGACACACCCTAGCGGGACAAGAGACCCAGTACTTC. The encoded protein is CASRHTLAGQETQYF.

CDR3 region: CASSPFGRMNTGELFF. CDR3 sequence (DNA): TGTGCCAGCAGTCCCTTTGGGCGAATGAACACCGGGGAGCTGTTTTTT. The J gene is TRBJ2-2, the V gene TRBV27, with D unresolved. Germline V gene sequence: CDR1 MNHEY, CDR2 SMNVEV (reference sequence). This CDR3 is built from 16 residues. The V end was cut by 5 bases, the J end by 1 base, with 14 bases between.

The chain combines TRBV5-4 with TRBJ1-1; 9 bases are shared with TRBD1. The ends lost 4 bases at V and 4 bases at J; junction bases unmatched: 5. The CDR3 has 14 amino acids. The germline CDR1 and CDR2 sequences are SGHNT and YYREEE (reference sequence). CDR3 sequence: CASSIPGQGTEAFF. In DNA, the CDR3 is TGTGCCAGCAGCATTCCGGGACAGGGCACTGAAGCTTTCTTT.

V is TRBV28 and J is TRBJ2-2, with D hard to call. The CDR3 runs to 14 residues. V lost 2 bases to trimming and J lost 0 bases, with 4 bases between them. CDR1 is MDHEN and CDR2 is SYDVKM in the germline V gene. The CDR3 DNA reads as TGTGCCAGCAGTTTAGAGGCGAACACCGGGGAGCTGTTTTTT. This gives the protein CASSLEANTGELFF.

Here the CDR3 DNA reads TGCGCCAGCCAGGGCTCTGGAAACACCATATATTTT. Translated: CASQGSGNTIYF. The gene calls are TRBV5-1 and TRBJ1-3; possibly TRBD1 for D (5 bases). This CDR3 spans 12 amino acids. V was trimmed by 7 bases and J by 0 bases, leaving 5 bases between them. Germline V CDR1 and CDR2: SGHRS, YFSETQ.

The sample holds one count of this clone. The J gene is TRBJ1-1, the V gene TRBV11-2; maybe TRBD1 (5 bases). The CDR3 totals 13 residues. V dropped 5 bases and J dropped 3 bases, with 10 bases sitting between them. Germline V lookup: CDR1 SGHAT, CDR2 FQNNGV. The DNA for the CDR3 is TGTGCCAGCAGCGCAGGGATAGACACTGAAGCTTTCTTT. It encodes CASSAGIDTEAFF.

This chain connects TRBV23-1 to TRBJ2-2; 7 bases line up with TRBD1. TRBV23-1 is reported as an ORF; its role is uncertain. After removal of 4 bases from V and 4 bases from J, the junction contained 6 bases not matched to a gene. The CDR3 runs 15 residues. The CDR3, as DNA: TGCGCCAGCAGTCGATCAGACAGGGCCACCGGGGAGCTGTTTTTT. It specifies CASSRSDRATGELFF.

V is TRBV9 and J is TRBJ1-4; D is possibly TRBD1 (6 bases). Germline CDR1 reads SGDLS; CDR2 reads YYNGEE. CDR3 size: 15 residues. The V end lost 0 bases, the J end lost 8 bases, and 14 bases lay between the germline ends. In nucleotides, the CDR3 is TGTGCCAGCAGCGTAGGGCAGGGGATGGAGGAAAAACTGTTTTTT. It yields the protein CASSVGQGMEEKLFF.

Note on this clone: This specimen includes other DNA sequences encoding the same CDR3. The rearrangement joins TRBV2 to TRBJ2-7; 9 bases are shared with TRBD1. CDR3 size: 13 residues. With 4 bases clipped from V and 4 bases from J, the junction kept 2 bases outside the gene matches. Per germline, CDR1 SNHLY and CDR2 FYNNEI. The CDR3 coding sequence is TGTGCCAGCAGTGCCGGGACAGGGTACGAGCAGTACTTC. Protein product: CASSAGTGYEQYF.

This clone was detected ten times or more. The chain couples TRBV10-1 to TRBJ2-7; D might be TRBD1 (6 bases). Per the germline V gene, CDR1 is WNHNN and CDR2 is SYGVQD (reference sequence). The CDR3 has 13 amino acids. V lost 2 bases, J lost 5 bases, and 10 bases lay in between. The CDR3 loop reads CASSEGAGDEQYF. For the CDR3, the DNA is TGCGCCAGCAGTGAGGGGGCAGGGGACGAGCAGTACTTC.

The V and J genes are TRBV6-5 and TRBJ2-1; D may be TRBD2 (6 bases). Between the trimmed V and J ends, which lost 4 bases and 6 bases, there was a span of 13 bases. Germline values: CDR1 MNHEY, CDR2 SVGAGI. The CDR3 is 14 amino acids. For the CDR3, the DNA is TGTGCCAGCAGTTTAGCGGTCCCCACCAATGAGCAGTTCTTC. It is translated as CASSLAVPTNEQFF.

This clone was recorded only once. The V call is TRBV18, the J call TRBJ1-1; 7 positions match TRBD1. In germline, CDR1 is KGHSH, CDR2 LQKENI. V lost 10 bases and J lost 0; bases outside the gene matches: 5. The CDR3 consists of 13 residues. CDR3 nucleotide sequence: TGTGCCACCTTAGGGGGCCTGAACACTGAAGCTTTCTTT. It translates to CATLGGLNTEAFF.